The clone carrying this T cell receptor beta chain came up once. V was clipped by 0 bases and J by 0 bases, with 9 bases between them. The CDR3 runs 14 residues. Germline V gene lookup returns CDR1 GTSNPN and CDR2 SVGIG (reference sequence). The source of the sample is a study of T cells in Graves' hyperthyroidism and ophthalmopathy. Template material for amplifying TCR beta CDR3 regions consisted of RNA transcripts. During a first-round RT-PCR of the TCR CDR3, the HTBI primer set was used. MiXCR, run by TCRdb on the multiplex PCR reads, gives a single entry per CDR3 protein. The sample holds some 560,000 distinct CDR3 sequences, 15% to 18% seen once.

Sequencing input: blood. The chain has TRBV30 and TRBJ2-7, with a possible D match to TRBD1 (6 bases). This clonotype was sampled from a woman aged 25 to 39 with Graves' hyperthyroidism. In DNA form, the CDR3 reads TGTGCCTGGAGTGTAGGACAGAGCTCCTACGAGCAGTACTTC. This translates into CAWSVGQSSYEQYF. Supplemented by reference TRBV30 and TRBJ2-7, the full variable domain reads SQTIHQWPATLVQPVGSPLSLECTVEGTSNPNLYWYRQAAGRGLQLLFYSVGIGQISSEVPQNLSASRPQDRQFILSSKKLLLSDSGFYLCAWSVGQSSYEQYFGPGTRLTVT.